This T cell receptor (beta chain) is drawn from a study of blood T cell repertoires in COVID-19. On the study more broadly: Donors in the United States, Italy and Spain gave samples during acute or convalescent COVID-19.

Profiling relied on immunoSEQ multiplex PCR, and the TCRdb table lists in-frame clones only, not all of them. The sample comprises tens of thousands of clones, over 85% of which are singletons, and approximately 1.3% rests with the top ten. Germline V lookup: CDR1 SGHNT, CDR2 YYREEE (reference sequence). This CDR3 is 17 amino acids long. V lost 4 bases to trimming and J lost 2 bases; unmatched junction nucleotides: 6. The rearrangement links TRBV5-4 to TRBJ2-3; TRBD2 agrees at 14 bases. This receptor was identified in a man aged 55 to 69 with acute or convalescent COVID-19. Sequencing was carried out using peripheral blood. In nucleotides, the CDR3 is TGTGCCAGCAGCACAGGGACTAGCGGGGGCCACACAGATACGCAGTATTTT. Its protein product is CASSTGTSGGHTDTQYF.